The sequence of this TCR beta chain was determined in a study of OX40 agonist ivuxolimab in advanced cancers. Overall study context: Enrolled patients in dose escalation had cancers that were hepatocellular carcinoma, melanoma, renal cell or head and neck cancer. Averaging roughly 60 years in age, with a range of roughly 23 to 85, the cohort was 82.7% male. Of the patients, three showed partial responses, one with hepatocellular carcinoma and two with cutaneous melanoma.

Germline V CDR1 and CDR2: MNHEY, SVGAGI. Trimming cost V 7 bases and J 9 bases, with 19 bases left between them. This CDR3 has 13 residues. Generated by immunoSEQ multiplex PCR, the TCRdb table keeps only in-frame clones and is missing some. This table holds about 64,000 clones, approximately 84% found once. The chain uses TRBV6-5 and TRBJ2-7; a possible D gene is TRBD2 (5 bases). This TCR came from an adult with an advanced solid tumor such as melanoma, head and neck, liver or kidney cancer. This specimen was CD4+ or CD8+ T cells sorted from blood, taken in a trial of the OX40 agonist ivuxolimab. The CDR3 region has the DNA TGTGCCAGCACTTCTCCTGGGAGCTTAGGGCAGTACTTC. Amino acids: CASTSPGSLGQYF.